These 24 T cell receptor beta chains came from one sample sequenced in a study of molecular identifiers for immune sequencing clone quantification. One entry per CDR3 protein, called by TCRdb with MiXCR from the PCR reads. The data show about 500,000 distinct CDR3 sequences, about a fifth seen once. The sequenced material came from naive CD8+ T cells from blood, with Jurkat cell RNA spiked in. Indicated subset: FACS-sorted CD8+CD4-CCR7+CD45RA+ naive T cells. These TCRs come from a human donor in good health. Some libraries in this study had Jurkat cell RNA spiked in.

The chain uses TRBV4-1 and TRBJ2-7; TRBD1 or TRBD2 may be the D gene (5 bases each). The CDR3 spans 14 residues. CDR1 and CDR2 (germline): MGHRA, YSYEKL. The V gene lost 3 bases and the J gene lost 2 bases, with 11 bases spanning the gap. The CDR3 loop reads CASSHWDGPYEQYF. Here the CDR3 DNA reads TGCGCCAGCAGCCACTGGGACGGACCCTACGAGCAGTACTTC.

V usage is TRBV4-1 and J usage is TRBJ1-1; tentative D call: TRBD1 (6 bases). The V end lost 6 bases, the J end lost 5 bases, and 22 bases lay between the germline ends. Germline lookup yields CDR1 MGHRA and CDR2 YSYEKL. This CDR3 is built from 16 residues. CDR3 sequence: CASRFRGGVEGTEAFF. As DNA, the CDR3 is TGCGCCAGCAGGTTCAGGGGAGGGGTCGAAGGGACTGAAGCTTTCTTT.

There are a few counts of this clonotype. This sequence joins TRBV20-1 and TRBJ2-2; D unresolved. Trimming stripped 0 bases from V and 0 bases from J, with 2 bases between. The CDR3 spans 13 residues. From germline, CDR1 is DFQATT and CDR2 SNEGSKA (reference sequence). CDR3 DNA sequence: TGCAGTGCTAGAGACGCGAACACCGGGGAGCTGTTTTTT. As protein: CSARDANTGELFF.

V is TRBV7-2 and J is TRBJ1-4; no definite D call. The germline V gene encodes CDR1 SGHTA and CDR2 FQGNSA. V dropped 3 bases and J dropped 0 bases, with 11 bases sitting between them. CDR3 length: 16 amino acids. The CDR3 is CASSFDNRATNEKLFF. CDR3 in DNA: TGTGCCAGCAGCTTTGATAACCGTGCAACTAATGAAAAACTGTTTTTT.

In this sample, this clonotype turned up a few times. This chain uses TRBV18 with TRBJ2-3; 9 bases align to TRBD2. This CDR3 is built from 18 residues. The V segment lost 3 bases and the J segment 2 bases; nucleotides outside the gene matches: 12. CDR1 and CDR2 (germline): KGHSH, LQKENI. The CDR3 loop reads CASSPQAGGLFLTDTQYF. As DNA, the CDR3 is TGTGCCAGCTCACCTCAAGCGGGGGGCCTATTCCTCACAGATACGCAGTATTTT.

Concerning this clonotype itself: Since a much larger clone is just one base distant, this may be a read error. The CDR3 region is CTSSLTGGALTDTQYF. For the CDR3, the DNA is TGTACCAGCAGTTTAACGGGGGGCGCATTGACAGATACGCAGTATTTT. This chain uses TRBV12-3 or TRBV12-4 with TRBJ2-3; tentatively, D is TRBD2 (7 bases). This CDR3 comprises 16 residues.

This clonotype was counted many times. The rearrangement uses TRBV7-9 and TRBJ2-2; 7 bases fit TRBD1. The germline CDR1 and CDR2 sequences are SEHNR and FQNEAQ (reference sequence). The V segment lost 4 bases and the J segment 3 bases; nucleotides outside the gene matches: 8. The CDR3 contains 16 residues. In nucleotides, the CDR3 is TGTGCCAGCAGCTCTAACAGGGGCCCTTACACCGGGGAGCTGTTTTTT. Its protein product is CASSSNRGPYTGELFF.

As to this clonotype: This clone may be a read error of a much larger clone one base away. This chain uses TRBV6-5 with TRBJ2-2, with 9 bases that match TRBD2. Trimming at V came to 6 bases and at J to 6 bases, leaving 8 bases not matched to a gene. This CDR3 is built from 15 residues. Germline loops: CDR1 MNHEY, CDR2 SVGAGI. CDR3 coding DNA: TGTGCCAGCAGCACTAGCGGGCACTACGCCGGGGAGCTGTTTTTT. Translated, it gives CASSTSGHYAGELFF.

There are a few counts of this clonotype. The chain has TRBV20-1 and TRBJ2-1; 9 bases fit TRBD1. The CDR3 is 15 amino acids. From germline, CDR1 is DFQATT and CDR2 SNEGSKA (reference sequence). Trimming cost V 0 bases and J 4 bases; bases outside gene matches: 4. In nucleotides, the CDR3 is TGCAGTGCTAGAGATTGGGACAGGGCTTACAATGAGCAGTTCTTC. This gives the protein CSARDWDRAYNEQFF.

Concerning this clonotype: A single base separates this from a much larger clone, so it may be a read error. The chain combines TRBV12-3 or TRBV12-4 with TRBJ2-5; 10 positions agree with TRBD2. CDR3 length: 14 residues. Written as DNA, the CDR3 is TGTGCCGGCAGCACCGGGACTAGCGACGAGACCCAGTACTTC. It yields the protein CAGSTGTSDETQYF.

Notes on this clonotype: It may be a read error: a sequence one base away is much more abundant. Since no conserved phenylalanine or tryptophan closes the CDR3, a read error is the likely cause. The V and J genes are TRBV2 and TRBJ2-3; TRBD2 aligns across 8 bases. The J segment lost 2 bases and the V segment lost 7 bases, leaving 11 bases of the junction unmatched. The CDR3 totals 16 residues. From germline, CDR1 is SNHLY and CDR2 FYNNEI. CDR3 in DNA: TGTGCCAGCACCCGATCGCGGGAGGCCGTCACAGATACGCAGTATTCT. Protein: CASTRSREAVTDTQYS.

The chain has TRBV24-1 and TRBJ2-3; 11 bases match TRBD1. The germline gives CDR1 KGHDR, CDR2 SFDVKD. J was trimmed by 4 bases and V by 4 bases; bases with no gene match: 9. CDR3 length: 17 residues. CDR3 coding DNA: TGTGCCACCAGTGAAGATCCGGGACAGGGGGTTTCAGATACGCAGTATTTT. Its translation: CATSEDPGQGVSDTQYF.

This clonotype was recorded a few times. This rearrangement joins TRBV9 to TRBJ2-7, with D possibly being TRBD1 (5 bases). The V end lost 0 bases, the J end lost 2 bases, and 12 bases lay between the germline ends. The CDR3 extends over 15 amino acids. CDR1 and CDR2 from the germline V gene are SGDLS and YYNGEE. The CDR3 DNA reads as TGTGCCAGCAGCGTAGAGGCAGGGTCCACCTACGAGCAGTACTTC. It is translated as CASSVEAGSTYEQYF.

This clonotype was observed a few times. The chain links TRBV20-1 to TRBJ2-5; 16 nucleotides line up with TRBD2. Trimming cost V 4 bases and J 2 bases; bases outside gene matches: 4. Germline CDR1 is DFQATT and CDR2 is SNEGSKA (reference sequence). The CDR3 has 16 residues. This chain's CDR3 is CSAKGLAGGRQETQYF. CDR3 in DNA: TGCAGTGCTAAGGGACTAGCGGGAGGGAGGCAAGAGACCCAGTACTTC.

As DNA, the CDR3 is TGTGCCAGCAGCCCCTCCCGGGTAGCGGGAGGTTCCTACAATGAGCAGTTCTTC. Protein: CASSPSRVAGGSYNEQFF. The chain uses TRBV2 and TRBJ2-1; 10 bases map to TRBD2. Germline CDR1 is SNHLY and CDR2 is FYNNEI. V lost 6 bases, J lost 1 base, and 12 bases stayed unmatched. This CDR3 has 18 residues.

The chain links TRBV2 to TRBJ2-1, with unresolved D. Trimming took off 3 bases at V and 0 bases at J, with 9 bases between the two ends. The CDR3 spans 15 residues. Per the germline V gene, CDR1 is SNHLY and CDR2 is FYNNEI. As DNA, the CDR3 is TGTGCCAGCAGTGACCCGAGAAGCTCCTACAATGAGCAGTTCTTC. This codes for CASSDPRSSYNEQFF.

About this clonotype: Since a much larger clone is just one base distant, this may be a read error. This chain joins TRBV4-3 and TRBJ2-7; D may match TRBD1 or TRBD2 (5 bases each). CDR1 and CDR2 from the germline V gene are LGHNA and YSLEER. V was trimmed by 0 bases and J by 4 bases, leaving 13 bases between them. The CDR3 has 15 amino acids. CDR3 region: CASSQDWNGAYEQYF. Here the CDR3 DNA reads TGCGCCAGCAGCCAAGACTGGAACGGGGCTTACGAGCAGTACTTC.

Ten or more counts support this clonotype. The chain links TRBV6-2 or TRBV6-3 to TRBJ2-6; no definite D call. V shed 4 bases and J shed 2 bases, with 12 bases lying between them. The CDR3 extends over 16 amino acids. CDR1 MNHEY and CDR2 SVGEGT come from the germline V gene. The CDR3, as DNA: TGTGCCAGCAGTTCCGCTCTATTAACTGGGGCCAACGTCCTGACTTTC. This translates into CASSSALLTGANVLTF.

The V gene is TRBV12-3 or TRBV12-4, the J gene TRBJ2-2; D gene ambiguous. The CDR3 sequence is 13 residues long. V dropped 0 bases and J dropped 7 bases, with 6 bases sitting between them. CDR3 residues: CASSLASVGELFF. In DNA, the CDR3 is TGTGCCAGCAGTTTAGCCAGTGTCGGGGAGCTGTTTTTT.

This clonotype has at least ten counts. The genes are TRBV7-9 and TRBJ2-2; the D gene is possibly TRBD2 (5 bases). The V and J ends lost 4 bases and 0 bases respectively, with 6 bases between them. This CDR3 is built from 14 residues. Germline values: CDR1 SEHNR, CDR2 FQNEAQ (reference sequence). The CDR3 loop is CASSSDSNTGELFF. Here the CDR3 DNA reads TGTGCCAGCAGCTCGGACTCGAACACCGGGGAGCTGTTTTTT.

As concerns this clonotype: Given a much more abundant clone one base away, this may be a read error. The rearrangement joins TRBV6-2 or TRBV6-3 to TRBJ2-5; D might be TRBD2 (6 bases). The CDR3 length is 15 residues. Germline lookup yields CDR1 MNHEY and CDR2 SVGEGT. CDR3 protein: CVSGLGALKQETQYF. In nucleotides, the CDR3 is TGTGTCAGCGGGTTAGGGGCGCTGAAACAAGAGACCCAGTACTTC.

The CDR3 DNA reads TGTGCCAGCAGCCAAGTAATGAGTTCAAGCACAGATACGCAGTATTTT. It encodes CASSQVMSSSTDTQYF. The rearrangement links TRBV3-1 to TRBJ2-3; D call uncertain. Trimming took off 1 base at V and 0 bases at J, with 11 bases between the two ends. The CDR3 has 16 amino acids. CDR1 is LGHDT and CDR2 is YNNKEL in the germline V gene (reference sequence).

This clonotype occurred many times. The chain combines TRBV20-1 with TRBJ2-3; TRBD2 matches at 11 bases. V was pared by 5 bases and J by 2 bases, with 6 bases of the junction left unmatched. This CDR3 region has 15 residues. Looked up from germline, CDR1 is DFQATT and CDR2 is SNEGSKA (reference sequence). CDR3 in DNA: TGCAGTGCTCAAACTAGCGGGGGACACACAGATACGCAGTATTTT. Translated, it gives CSAQTSGGHTDTQYF.

CDR3 DNA: TGTGCCAGCAGTTTGGATCTTTTCAATGAGCAGTTCTTC. Translated: CASSLDLFNEQFF. The genes are TRBV12-3 or TRBV12-4 and TRBJ2-1; the D is unclear. The V gene lost 3 bases and the J gene lost 6 bases, with 9 bases spanning the gap. The length of the CDR3 is 13 residues.